This is a list of T cell receptor beta chains from one sample in a study of OX40 agonist ivuxolimab in advanced cancers. Using immunoSEQ multiplex PCR, the repertoire was profiled, and TCRdb retains in-frame clones only, with some absent. The sample carries 80,000 to 95,000 clones, 65% to 90% recorded once. The sample here was CD4+ or CD8+ T cells sorted from blood, taken in a trial of the OX40 agonist ivuxolimab. These receptors came from an adult with an advanced solid tumor such as melanoma, head and neck, liver or kidney cancer. Each CDR3 is given without its conserved first and last residue. Fields, in order: CDR3 protein, J gene, V gene.

CDR3 protein: ASSQGSSPDYEQF
J gene: TRBJ2-1
V gene: TRBV2

CDR3 protein: ASSEALRGAPQETQY
J gene: TRBJ2-5
V gene: TRBV6-1

CDR3 protein: ASSIGTNTGELF
J gene: TRBJ2-2
V gene: TRBV19

CDR3 protein: SVGGMNTEAF
J gene: TRBJ1-1
V gene: TRBV29-1

CDR3 protein: ASSEVTWRVDEQY
J gene: TRBJ2-7
V gene: TRBV25-1

CDR3 protein: ASSLSGGASDTQY
J gene: TRBJ2-3
V gene: TRBV11-2

CDR3 protein: ASTTSGTYEQY
J gene: TRBJ2-7
V gene: TRBV27

CDR3 protein: ASSLNTGENSPLH
J gene: TRBJ1-6
V gene: TRBV7-2

CDR3 protein: ASSSDVGFTDTQY
J gene: TRBJ2-3
V gene: TRBV5-1

CDR3 protein: ASSQENSGANVLT
J gene: TRBJ2-6
V gene: TRBV4-3

CDR3 protein: ASSYWGTGELF
J gene: TRBJ2-2
V gene: TRBV7-2

CDR3 protein: ASSLDRGSEQF
J gene: TRBJ2-1
V gene: TRBV27

CDR3 protein: ASSLLRGPNGYT
J gene: TRBJ1-2
V gene: TRBV5-6

CDR3 protein: ASSVHPTGGTEAF
J gene: TRBJ1-1
V gene: TRBV11-2

CDR3 protein: ASRTGFSGNTIY
J gene: TRBJ1-3
V gene: TRBV2

CDR3 protein: ASSLADPFRELF
J gene: TRBJ2-2
V gene: TRBV7-3

CDR3 protein: ASSSQGETIY
J gene: TRBJ1-3
V gene: TRBV7-2

CDR3 protein: ASSLSGTGTDTQY
J gene: TRBJ2-3
V gene: TRBV28

CDR3 protein: ASSPRGGEYEQY
J gene: TRBJ2-7
V gene: TRBV7-2

CDR3 protein: ASSPRAGGDTGELF
J gene: TRBJ2-2
V gene: TRBV7-9

CDR3 protein: ASSYTRTGPGVQY
J gene: TRBJ2-7
V gene: TRBV7-9

CDR3 protein: ASRDYYTDTQY
J gene: TRBJ2-3
V gene: TRBV7-9

CDR3 protein: SVLTTGAGEQF
J gene: TRBJ2-1
V gene: TRBV29-1

CDR3 protein: ASRVDGNQPQH
J gene: TRBJ1-5
V gene: TRBV6-1

CDR3 protein: ASSISFSGNTIY
J gene: TRBJ1-3
V gene: TRBV6-1

CDR3 protein: ASRGGTQVYEQY
J gene: TRBJ2-7
V gene: TRBV6-1

CDR3 protein: ASSFGANVLT
J gene: TRBJ2-6
V gene: TRBV7-9

CDR3 protein: ASSWSGGLPDTQY
J gene: TRBJ2-3
V gene: TRBV27

CDR3 protein: ASSAPPDRVAYYGYT
J gene: TRBJ1-2
V gene: TRBV5-8

CDR3 protein: ASSPNRGSNTGELF
J gene: TRBJ2-2
V gene: TRBV5-1

CDR3 protein: AWSLGGYGYT
J gene: TRBJ1-2
V gene: TRBV30

CDR3 protein: ASSLSSGANVLT
J gene: TRBJ2-6
V gene: TRBV28

CDR3 protein: ASSPRGAGDTQY
J gene: TRBJ2-3
V gene: TRBV19

CDR3 protein: ASSDANQPQH
J gene: TRBJ1-5
V gene: TRBV28

CDR3 protein: ASNGGGYGYT
J gene: TRBJ1-2
V gene: TRBV28

CDR3 protein: ASSSDGQALGEQY
J gene: TRBJ2-7
V gene: TRBV7-9